The source of this TCR beta chain is a study of cytomegalovirus exposure and HLA in healthy donors. The CDR3 runs to 12 residues. V lost 7 bases and J 0 bases, leaving 4 bases between the germline ends. Per the germline V gene, CDR1 is SGHTA and CDR2 is FQGNSA. Sequencing used immunoSEQ multiplex PCR; TCRdb keeps in-frame clones, though not all of them. The sample carries under 300,000 clones, approximately 83% recorded once. Sequencing used PBMCs. This TCR was sampled from a woman aged 30 to 39 in good health and CMV-seropositive. The chain is built from TRBV7-2 and TRBJ2-1; D uncertain. This CDR3 is CASTISYNEQFF. CDR3 nucleotide sequence: TGTGCCAGCACAATCTCCTACAATGAGCAGTTCTTC.